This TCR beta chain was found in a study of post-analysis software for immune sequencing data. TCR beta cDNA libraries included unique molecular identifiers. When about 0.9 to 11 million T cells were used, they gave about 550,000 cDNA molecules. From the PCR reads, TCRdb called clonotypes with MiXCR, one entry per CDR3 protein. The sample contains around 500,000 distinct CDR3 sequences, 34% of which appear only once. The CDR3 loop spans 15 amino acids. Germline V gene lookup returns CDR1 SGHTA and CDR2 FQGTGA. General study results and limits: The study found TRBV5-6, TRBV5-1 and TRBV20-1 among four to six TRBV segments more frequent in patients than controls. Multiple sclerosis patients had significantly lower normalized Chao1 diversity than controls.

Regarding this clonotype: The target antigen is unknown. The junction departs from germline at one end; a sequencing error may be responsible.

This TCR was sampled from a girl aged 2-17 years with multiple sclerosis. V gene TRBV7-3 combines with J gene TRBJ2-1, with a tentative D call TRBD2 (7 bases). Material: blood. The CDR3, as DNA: TGTGCCAGCAGCCCCCCCGGGGGGCGGGACAATGGGCAGTTCTTC. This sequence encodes CASSPPGGRDNGQFF.